This T cell receptor (beta chain) is from a study of T cell responses to AZD1222 COVID-19 vaccine. Findings of the study overall: Unmutated regions of variants are reportedly targeted by nearly half of spike-specific TCRs. Recipients of AZD1222 seropositive at baseline numbered only 6 or 7. Donors skewed white British and female; clonal diversity was possibly underestimated.

Germline V gene sequence: CDR1 MNHEY, CDR2 SVGAGI. The germline V and J ends were trimmed by 4 bases and 7 bases, with 17 bases remaining between them. The CDR3 runs to 15 residues. The study pooled second doses at about 4 or about 12 weeks. About this clone itself: Its antigen is still unknown.

Clones were sequenced by immunoSEQ multiplex PCR, and TCRdb holds only the in-frame ones, with some missing. The sample yields approximately 79,000 clones, roughly 85% seen once. The TCR was taken from an adult who received the AZD1222 COVID-19 vaccine. Material: peripheral blood, obtained 28 days after the second AZD1222 dose. The V call is TRBV6-5, the J call TRBJ1-5; D is possibly TRBD1 (6 bases). The CDR3 sequence is CASSSIGGARQPQHF. DNA of the CDR3: TGTGCCAGCAGTTCCATTGGGGGGGCTCGGCAGCCCCAGCATTTT.